This T cell receptor beta chain was recorded in a study of post-analysis software for immune sequencing data. Study-level results: Controls' normalized Chao1 diversity significantly exceeded that of multiple sclerosis patients. Relative to controls, patients had 4 or 5 TRBV segments at higher frequency, with TRBV5-6, TRBV5-1 and TRBV20-1 among these.

This clonotype was counted between two and nine times. The antigen is not known. TCR beta cDNA libraries had unique molecular identifiers. The yield from about 1 to 10 million T cells was around 500,000 cDNA molecules in total. TCRdb redid the calling of the PCR reads with MiXCR, one entry per CDR3 protein. The sample yields 350,000 to 450,000 distinct CDR3 sequences, roughly 38% seen once. V was shortened by 0 bases and J by 4 bases, with 7 bases between the two germline ends. The CDR3 runs to 13 residues. Per the germline V gene, CDR1 is LGHNA and CDR2 is YSLEER. The sequenced material came from blood. The chain uses TRBV4-3 and TRBJ2-7, with D perhaps given as TRBD1 or TRBD2 (5 bases each). This TCR derives from a girl aged 2 to 9 with multiple sclerosis. The CDR3 here is CASSQDGGYEQYF. DNA of the CDR3: TGCGCCAGCAGCCAAGATGGGGGATACGAGCAGTACTTC.